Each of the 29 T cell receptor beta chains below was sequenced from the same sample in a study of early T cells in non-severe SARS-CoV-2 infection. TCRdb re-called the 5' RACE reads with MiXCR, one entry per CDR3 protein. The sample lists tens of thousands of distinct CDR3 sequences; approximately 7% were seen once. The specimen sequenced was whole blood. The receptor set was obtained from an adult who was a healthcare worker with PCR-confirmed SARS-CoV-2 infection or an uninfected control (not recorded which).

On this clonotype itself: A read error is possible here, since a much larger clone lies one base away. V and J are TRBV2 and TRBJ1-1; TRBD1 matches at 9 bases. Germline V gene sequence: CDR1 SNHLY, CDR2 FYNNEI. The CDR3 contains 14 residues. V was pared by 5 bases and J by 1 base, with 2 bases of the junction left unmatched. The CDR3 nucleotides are TGTGCCAGCAGTACGGACAGGGGGAACACTGAAGCTTTCTTT. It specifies CASSTDRGNTEAFF. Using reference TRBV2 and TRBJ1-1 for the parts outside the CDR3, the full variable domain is EPEVTQTPSHQVTQMGQEVILRCVPISNHLYFYWYRQILGQKVEFLVSFYNNEISEKSEIFDDQFSVERPDGSNFTLKIRSTKLEDSAMYFCASSTDRGNTEAFFGQGTRLTVV.

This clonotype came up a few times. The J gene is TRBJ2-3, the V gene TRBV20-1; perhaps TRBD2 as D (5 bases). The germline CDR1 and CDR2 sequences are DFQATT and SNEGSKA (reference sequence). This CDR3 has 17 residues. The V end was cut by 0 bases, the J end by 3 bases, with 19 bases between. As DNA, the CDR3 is TGCAGTGCTAGAGATACTTTCGAGCGGAGAGGAACAGATACGCAGTATTTT. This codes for CSARDTFERRGTDTQYF.

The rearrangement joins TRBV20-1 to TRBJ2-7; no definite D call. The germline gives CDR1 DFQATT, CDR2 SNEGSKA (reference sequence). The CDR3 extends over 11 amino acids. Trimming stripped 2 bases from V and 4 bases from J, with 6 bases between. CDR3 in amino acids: CSARKMYEQYF. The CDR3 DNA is TGCAGTGCTAGAAAAATGTACGAGCAGTACTTC.

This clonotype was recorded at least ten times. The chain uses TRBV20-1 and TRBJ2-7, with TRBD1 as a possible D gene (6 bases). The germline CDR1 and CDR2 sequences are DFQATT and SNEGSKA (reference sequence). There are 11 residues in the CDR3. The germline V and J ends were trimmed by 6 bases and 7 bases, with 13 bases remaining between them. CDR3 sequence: CSASGVREQYF. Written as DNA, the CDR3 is TGCAGTGCATCAGGGGTCCGGGAGCAGTACTTC.

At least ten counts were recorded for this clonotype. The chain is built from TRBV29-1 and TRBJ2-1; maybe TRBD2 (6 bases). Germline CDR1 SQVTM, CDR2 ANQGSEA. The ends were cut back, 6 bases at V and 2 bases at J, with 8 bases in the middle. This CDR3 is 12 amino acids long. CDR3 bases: TGCAGCGTACTAGCACCCTACAATGAGCAGTTCTTC. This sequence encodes CSVLAPYNEQFF.

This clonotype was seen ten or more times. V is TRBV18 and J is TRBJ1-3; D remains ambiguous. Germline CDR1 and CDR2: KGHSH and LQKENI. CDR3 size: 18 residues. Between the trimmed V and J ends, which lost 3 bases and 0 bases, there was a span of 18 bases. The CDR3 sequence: CASSPAKIGLGSGNTIYF. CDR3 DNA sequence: TGTGCCAGCTCACCCGCCAAGATCGGTCTGGGCTCTGGAAACACCATATATTTT.

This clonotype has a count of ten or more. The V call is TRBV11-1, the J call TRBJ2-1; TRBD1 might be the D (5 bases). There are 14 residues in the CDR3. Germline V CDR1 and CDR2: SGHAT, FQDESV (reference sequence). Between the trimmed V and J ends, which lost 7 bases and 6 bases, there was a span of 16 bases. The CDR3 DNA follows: TGTGCCAGCACCCATAGAGACAGAGTCAATGAGCAGTTCTTC. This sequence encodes CASTHRDRVNEQFF.

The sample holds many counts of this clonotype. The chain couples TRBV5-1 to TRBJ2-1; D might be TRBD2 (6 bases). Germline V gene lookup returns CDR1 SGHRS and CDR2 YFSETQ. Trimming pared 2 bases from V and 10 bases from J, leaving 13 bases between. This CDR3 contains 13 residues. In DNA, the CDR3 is TGCGCCAGCAGCTTAGGTAGGGACTCCGAGCAGTTCTTC. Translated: CASSLGRDSEQFF.

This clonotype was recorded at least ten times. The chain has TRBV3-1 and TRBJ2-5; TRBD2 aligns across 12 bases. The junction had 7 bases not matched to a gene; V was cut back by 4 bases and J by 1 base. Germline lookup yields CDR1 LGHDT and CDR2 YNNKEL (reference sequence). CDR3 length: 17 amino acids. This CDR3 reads CASSLLGLAGAQETQYF. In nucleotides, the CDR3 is TGTGCCAGCAGCCTCCTGGGACTAGCGGGTGCCCAAGAGACCCAGTACTTC.

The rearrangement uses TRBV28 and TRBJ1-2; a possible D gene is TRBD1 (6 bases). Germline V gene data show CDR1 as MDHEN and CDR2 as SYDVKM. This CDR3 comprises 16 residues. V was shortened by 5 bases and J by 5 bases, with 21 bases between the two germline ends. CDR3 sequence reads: CASSGDGTFPLYGYTF. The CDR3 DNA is TGTGCCAGCAGTGGCGACGGGACATTCCCTCTTTATGGCTACACCTTC.

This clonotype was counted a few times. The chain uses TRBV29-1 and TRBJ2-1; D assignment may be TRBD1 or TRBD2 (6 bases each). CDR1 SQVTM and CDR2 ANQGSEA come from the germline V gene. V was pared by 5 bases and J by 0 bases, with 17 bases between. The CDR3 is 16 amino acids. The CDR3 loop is CSVSRGGSYSYNEQFF. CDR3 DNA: TGCAGCGTTAGCAGAGGGGGGTCGTACTCCTACAATGAGCAGTTCTTC.

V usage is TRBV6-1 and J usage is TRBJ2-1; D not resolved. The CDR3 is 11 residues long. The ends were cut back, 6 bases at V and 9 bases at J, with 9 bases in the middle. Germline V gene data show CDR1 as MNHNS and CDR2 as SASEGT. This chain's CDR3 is CASRSGREQFF. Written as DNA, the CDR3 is TGTGCCAGCAGGTCGGGCCGTGAGCAGTTCTTC.

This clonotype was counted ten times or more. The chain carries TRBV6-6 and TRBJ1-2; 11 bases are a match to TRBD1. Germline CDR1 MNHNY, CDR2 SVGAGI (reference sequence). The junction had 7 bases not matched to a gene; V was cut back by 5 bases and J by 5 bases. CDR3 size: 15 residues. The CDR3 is CASSPAGDRGYGYTF. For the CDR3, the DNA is TGTGCCAGCAGTCCCGCCGGGGACAGGGGGTATGGCTACACCTTC.

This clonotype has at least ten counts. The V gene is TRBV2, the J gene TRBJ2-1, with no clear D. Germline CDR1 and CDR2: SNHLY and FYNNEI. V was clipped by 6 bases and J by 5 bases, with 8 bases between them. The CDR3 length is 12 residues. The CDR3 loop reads CASSKENNEQFF. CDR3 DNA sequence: TGTGCCAGCAGCAAAGAGAACAATGAGCAGTTCTTC.

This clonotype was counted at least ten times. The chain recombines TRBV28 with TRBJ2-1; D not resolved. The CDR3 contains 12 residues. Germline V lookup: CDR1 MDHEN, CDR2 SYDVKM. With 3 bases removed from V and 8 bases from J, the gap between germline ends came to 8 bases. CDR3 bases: TGTGCCAGCAGTTTCGACATTGATGAGCAGTTCTTC. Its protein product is CASSFDIDEQFF.

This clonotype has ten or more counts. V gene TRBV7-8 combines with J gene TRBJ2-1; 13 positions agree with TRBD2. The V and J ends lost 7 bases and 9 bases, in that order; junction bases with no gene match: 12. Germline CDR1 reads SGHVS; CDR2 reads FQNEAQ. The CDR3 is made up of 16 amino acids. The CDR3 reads CASTLGTSGISGEQFF. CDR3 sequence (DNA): TGTGCCAGCACCCTCGGGACTAGCGGGATTTCGGGTGAGCAGTTCTTC.

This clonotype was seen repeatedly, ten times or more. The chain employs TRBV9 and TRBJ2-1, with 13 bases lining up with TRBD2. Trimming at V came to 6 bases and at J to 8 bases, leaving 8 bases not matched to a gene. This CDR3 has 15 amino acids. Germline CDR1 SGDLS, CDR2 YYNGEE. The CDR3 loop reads CASTTGTSGTDEQFF. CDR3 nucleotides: TGTGCCAGCACGACCGGGACTAGCGGGACCGATGAGCAGTTCTTC.

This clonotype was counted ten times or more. CDR3 region: CASSLGTGYTF. DNA for the CDR3: TGTGCCAGCAGTTTAGGGACAGGCTACACCTTC. The chain recombines TRBV12-3 or TRBV12-4 with TRBJ1-2, with a possible D match to TRBD1 (5 bases). Trimming pared 1 base from V and 8 bases from J, leaving 5 bases between. CDR3 length: 11 residues.

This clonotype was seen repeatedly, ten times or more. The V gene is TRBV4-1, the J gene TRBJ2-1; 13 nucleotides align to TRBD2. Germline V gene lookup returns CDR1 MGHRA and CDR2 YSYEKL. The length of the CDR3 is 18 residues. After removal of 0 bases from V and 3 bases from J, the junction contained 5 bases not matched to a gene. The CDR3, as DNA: TGCGCCAGCAGCCAAGATTCCCGGACTAGCGGGAGCTACAATGAGCAGTTCTTC. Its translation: CASSQDSRTSGSYNEQFF.

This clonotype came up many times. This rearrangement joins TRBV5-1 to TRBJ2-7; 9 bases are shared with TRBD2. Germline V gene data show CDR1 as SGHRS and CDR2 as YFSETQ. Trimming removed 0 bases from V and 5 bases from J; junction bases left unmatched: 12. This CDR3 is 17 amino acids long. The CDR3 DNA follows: TGCGCCAGCAGCTTGGCGATATATAGCGGGAGTAATGACGAGCAGTACTTC. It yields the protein CASSLAIYSGSNDEQYF.

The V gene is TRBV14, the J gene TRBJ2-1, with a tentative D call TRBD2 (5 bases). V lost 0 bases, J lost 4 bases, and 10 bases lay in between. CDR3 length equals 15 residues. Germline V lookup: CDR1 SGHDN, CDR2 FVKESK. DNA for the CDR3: TGTGCCAGCAGCCAAGATTCAGCGGTATACAATGAGCAGTTCTTC. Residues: CASSQDSAVYNEQFF. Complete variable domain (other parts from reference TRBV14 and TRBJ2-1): EAGVTQFPSHSVIEKGQTVTLRCDPISGHDNLYWYRRVMGKEIKFLLHFVKESKQDESGMPNNRFLAERTGGTYSTLKVQPAELEDSGVYFCASSQDSAVYNEQFFGPGTRLTVL.

DNA for the CDR3: TGCGCCAGCAGCCAAGTAACGGGGGCGGGGACCGGGGAGCTGTTTTTT. Residues: CASSQVTGAGTGELFF. V is TRBV4-1 and J is TRBJ2-2; D assignment may be TRBD1 or TRBD2 (6 bases each). Germline V gene sequence: CDR1 MGHRA, CDR2 YSYEKL. V lost 1 base, J lost 5 bases, and 14 bases lay in between. The CDR3 length is 16 residues.

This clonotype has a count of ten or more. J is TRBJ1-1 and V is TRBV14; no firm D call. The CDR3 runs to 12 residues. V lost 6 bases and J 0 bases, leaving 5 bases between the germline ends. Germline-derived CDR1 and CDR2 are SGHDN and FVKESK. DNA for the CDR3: TGTGCCAGCAGGCACTTGAACACTGAAGCTTTCTTT. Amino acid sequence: CASRHLNTEAFF.

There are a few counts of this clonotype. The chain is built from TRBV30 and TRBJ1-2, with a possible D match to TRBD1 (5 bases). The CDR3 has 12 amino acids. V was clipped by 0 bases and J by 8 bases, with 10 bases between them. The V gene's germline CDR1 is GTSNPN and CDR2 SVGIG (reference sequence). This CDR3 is CAWSVLGDGYTF. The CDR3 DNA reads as TGTGCCTGGAGTGTACTTGGGGACGGCTACACCTTC.

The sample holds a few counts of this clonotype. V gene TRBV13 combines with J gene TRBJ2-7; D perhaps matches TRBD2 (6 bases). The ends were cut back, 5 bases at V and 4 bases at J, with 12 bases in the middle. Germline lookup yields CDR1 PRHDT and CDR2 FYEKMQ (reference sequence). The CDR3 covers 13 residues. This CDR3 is CASSTPGLYEQYF. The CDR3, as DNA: TGTGCCAGCAGCACGCCGGGACTTTACGAGCAGTACTTC.

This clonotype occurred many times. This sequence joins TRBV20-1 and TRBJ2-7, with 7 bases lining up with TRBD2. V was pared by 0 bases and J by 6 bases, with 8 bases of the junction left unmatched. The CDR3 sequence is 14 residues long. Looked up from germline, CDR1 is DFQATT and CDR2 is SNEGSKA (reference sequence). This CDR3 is CSAREPGGGFEQYF. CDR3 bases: TGCAGTGCTAGAGAACCGGGAGGCGGTTTCGAGCAGTACTTC.

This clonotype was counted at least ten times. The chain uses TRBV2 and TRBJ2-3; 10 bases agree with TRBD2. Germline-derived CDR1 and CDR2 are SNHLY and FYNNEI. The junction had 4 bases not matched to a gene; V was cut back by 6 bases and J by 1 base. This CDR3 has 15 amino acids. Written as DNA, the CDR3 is TGTGCCAGCAGCCGACTAGCGGGCCGCACAGATACGCAGTATTTT. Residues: CASSRLAGRTDTQYF. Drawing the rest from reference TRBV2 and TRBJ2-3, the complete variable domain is EPEVTQTPSHQVTQMGQEVILRCVPISNHLYFYWYRQILGQKVEFLVSFYNNEISEKSEIFDDQFSVERPDGSNFTLKIRSTKLEDSAMYFCASSRLAGRTDTQYFGPGTRLTVL.

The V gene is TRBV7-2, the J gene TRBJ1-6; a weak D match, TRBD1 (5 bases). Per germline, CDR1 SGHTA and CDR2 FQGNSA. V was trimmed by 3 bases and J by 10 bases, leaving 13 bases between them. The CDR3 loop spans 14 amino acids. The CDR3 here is CASSFGASGSPLHF. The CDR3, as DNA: TGTGCCAGCAGCTTTGGGGCTTCGGGATCACCCCTCCACTTT.

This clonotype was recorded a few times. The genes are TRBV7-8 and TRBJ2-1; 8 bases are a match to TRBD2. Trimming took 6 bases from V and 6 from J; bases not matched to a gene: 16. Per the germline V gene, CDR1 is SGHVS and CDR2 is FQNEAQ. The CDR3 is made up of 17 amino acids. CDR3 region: CASSSRPGTRGSNEQFF. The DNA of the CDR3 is TGTGCCAGCAGTTCTCGCCCTGGGACTAGGGGGAGCAATGAGCAGTTCTTC.